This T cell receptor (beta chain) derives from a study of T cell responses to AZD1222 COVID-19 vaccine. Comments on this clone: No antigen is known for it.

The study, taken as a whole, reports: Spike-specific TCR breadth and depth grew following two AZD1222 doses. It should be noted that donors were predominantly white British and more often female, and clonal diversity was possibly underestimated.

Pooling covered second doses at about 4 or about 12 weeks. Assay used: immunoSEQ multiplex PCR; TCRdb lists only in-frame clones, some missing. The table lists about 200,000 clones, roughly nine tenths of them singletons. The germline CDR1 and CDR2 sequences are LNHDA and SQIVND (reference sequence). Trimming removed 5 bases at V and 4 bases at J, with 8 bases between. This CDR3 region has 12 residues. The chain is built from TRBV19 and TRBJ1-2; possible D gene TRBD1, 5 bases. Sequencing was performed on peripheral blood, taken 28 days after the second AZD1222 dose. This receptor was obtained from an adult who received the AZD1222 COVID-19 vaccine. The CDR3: CASSPGPYGYTF. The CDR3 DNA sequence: TGTGCCAGTAGTCCAGGGCCCTATGGCTACACCTTC.